This T cell receptor (beta chain) was captured by sequencing in a study of cytomegalovirus exposure and HLA in healthy donors. Per germline, CDR1 MNHEY and CDR2 SVGAGI. The V end lost 3 bases, the J end lost 2 bases, and 14 bases lay between the germline ends. The CDR3 consists of 15 residues. This clone came up once. Its target is unknown. The PCR employed 60 Vbeta primers together with 13 Jbeta primers. Profiling relied on immunoSEQ multiplex PCR, and the TCRdb table lists in-frame clones only, not all of them. The sample records some 100,000 clones, roughly 84% being singletons. Study-wide results and limits: In the analysis, some V segments, TRBV6-2 and TRBV6-3 included, were excluded as indistinguishable.

The gene calls are TRBV6-5 and TRBJ2-7; unclear D gene. Sequencing was carried out using PBMCs. The sequence was collected from a woman aged 18-29 years in good health and CMV-seronegative. CDR3 protein: CASSYRSHTAYEQYF. The CDR3 bases are TGTGCCAGCAGTTATCGGTCCCACACAGCCTACGAGCAGTACTTC.